This TCR beta chain was retrieved from a study of PD-L1 blockade in urothelial cancer. Study details: Male sex and bladder-origin urothelial cancer were recorded for about 85% of the roughly 30 patients.

The time point is: pretreatment peripheral blood. The CDR3 is 12 residues long. The germline V gene encodes CDR1 SGHRS and CDR2 YFSETQ. V lost 7 bases and J lost 2, with 8 bases in between. Profiled with immunoSEQ multiplex PCR; TCRdb holds only in-frame clones, not every one. The sample has about 130,000 clones, approximately 84% seen once. The clonotype originates from a man aged 50-60 years with urothelial cancer. Here the sequenced sample was PBMCs, taken around atezolizumab (anti-PD-L1) treatment. The genes are TRBV5-1 and TRBJ2-3; D is perhaps TRBD2 (5 bases). CDR3 residues: CASGSPTDTQYF. The CDR3, as DNA: TGCGCCAGCGGGAGCCCCACAGATACGCAGTATTTT.